These 21 T cell receptor beta chains originate from one sample sequenced in a study of blood T cell repertoires in COVID-19. TCRdb's table, derived via immunoSEQ multiplex PCR, lists solely in-frame clones and lacks some. The sample has 45,000 to 60,000 clones, 70% to 90% seen once. The sample consisted of peripheral blood. The source of these receptors is a man in his 60s with acute or convalescent COVID-19.

The chain uses TRBV10-3 and TRBJ1-1; a possible D gene is TRBD1 (6 bases). The CDR3 spans 12 residues. Germline CDR1 is ENHRY and CDR2 is SYGVKD. The V and J ends lost 6 bases and 11 bases respectively, with 16 bases between them. In nucleotides, the CDR3 is TGTGCCATCAGGGGGGACACCGGTATGGCTTTCTTT. It codes for CAIRGDTGMAFF.

V is TRBV15 and J is TRBJ2-6; D may be TRBD1 (5 bases). Deletions cut 0 bases from V and 4 bases from J, with 10 bases between. The CDR3 loop spans 16 amino acids. Germline V gene data show CDR1 as LNHNV and CDR2 as YYDKDF (reference sequence). The CDR3 DNA reads as TGTGCCACCAGCAGAGATAGGGGCGCCGGGGCCAACGTCCTGACTTTC. The encoded protein is CATSRDRGAGANVLTF.

This clone was observed once. The chain combines TRBV10-2 with TRBJ1-5; D possibly corresponds to TRBD1 (5 bases). With 0 bases removed from V and 6 bases from J, the gap between germline ends came to 24 bases. CDR1 WSHSY and CDR2 SAAADI come from the germline V gene. This CDR3 comprises 19 residues. The CDR3 reads CASSESAGTTIMGGQPQHF. The CDR3 DNA sequence: TGCGCCAGCAGTGAGTCAGCCGGGACCACGATTATGGGGGGTCAGCCCCAGCATTTT.

This clone turned up a few times. CDR3 region: CASSQEGSGSPSYEQYF. For the CDR3, the DNA is TGTGCCAGCAGCCAAGAGGGAAGCGGGAGCCCCTCCTACGAGCAGTACTTC. The V gene is TRBV4-2, the J gene TRBJ2-7, with 8 positions matching TRBD2. Germline loops: CDR1 LGHNA, CDR2 YNFKEQ. CDR3 length equals 17 residues. With V trimmed by 0 bases and J by 0 bases, 7 bases remained unmatched.

The V call is TRBV7-2, the J call TRBJ2-7; 7 bases align to TRBD2. This CDR3 has 13 amino acids. V dropped 2 bases and J dropped 12; count of bases not matched to a gene: 10. Germline CDR1 is SGHTA and CDR2 is FQGNSA. The CDR3 protein is CASSLPPGLNTYF. In DNA form, the CDR3 reads TGTGCCAGCAGCTTACCGCCGGGACTAAACACGTACTTC.

J is TRBJ2-2 and V is TRBV5-6; 7 bases map to TRBD1. V was clipped by 5 bases and J by 6 bases; unmatched bases: 10. The CDR3 extends over 15 amino acids. CDR1 and CDR2 (germline): SGHDT, YYEEEE. CDR3 amino acids: CASSRQGAPSGELFF. CDR3 bases: TGTGCCAGCAGTAGACAGGGCGCCCCTTCCGGGGAGCTGTTTTTT.

The V and J genes are TRBV4-3 and TRBJ2-7; TRBD1 matches 7 bases. The CDR3 is 15 amino acids. Germline CDR1 reads LGHNA; CDR2 reads YSLEER. The trim removed 0 bases at V and 0 bases at J, leaving 2 bases unmatched. The CDR3 spells CASSQDTGDSYEQYF. The CDR3 DNA reads TGCGCCAGCAGCCAAGACACAGGGGACTCCTACGAGCAGTACTTC.

J is TRBJ1-6 and V is TRBV6-5; TRBD1 is a possible D gene (5 bases). Trimming removed 0 bases at V and 11 bases at J, with 14 bases between. The CDR3 contains 15 residues. Germline CDR1 MNHEY, CDR2 SVGAGI. CDR3 in amino acids: CASSYSGGGTTPLHF. The CDR3 bases are TGTGCCAGCAGTTACTCGGGGGGGGGAACGACACCCCTCCACTTT.

This chain links TRBV12-1 with TRBJ2-5; the listed D gene, TRBD1, was not tested against the DNA. TRBV12-1 is a pseudogene segment. The CDR3 loop spans 17 amino acids. The CDR3 DNA follows: TGTGCCAGCAGCCGGACAGGGGGCGCAAAAATAGCAGAGACCCAGTACTTC. The encoded protein is CASSRTGGAKIAETQYF.

The CDR3 DNA reads TGTGCCAGCAGCTTAGGTGGGGCCGTAGATACGCAGTATTTT. Amino acid sequence: CASSLGGAVDTQYF. J is TRBJ2-3 and V is TRBV7-3, with a weak D call TRBD1 (5 bases). The V end was cut by 2 bases, the J end by 5 bases, with 11 bases between. The CDR3 is made up of 14 amino acids. Germline V gene lookup returns CDR1 SGHTA and CDR2 FQGTGA.

V is TRBV7-2 and J is TRBJ2-7; the match to TRBD1 covers 9 bases. Trimming at V came to 0 bases and at J to 5 bases, leaving 5 bases not matched to a gene. Germline CDR1 is SGHTA and CDR2 is FQGNSA. The CDR3 sequence is 15 residues long. The CDR3 sequence: CASSLALGQGNEQYF. The CDR3 DNA reads TGTGCCAGCAGCTTAGCGTTGGGACAGGGTAACGAGCAGTACTTC.

The chain uses TRBV4-3 and TRBJ1-4, with 8 bases that match TRBD1. Germline trimming cut 2 bases from V and 8 bases from J; bases unmatched to any gene: 10. CDR1 is LGHNA, CDR2 YSLEER, per germline. The CDR3 is made up of 16 amino acids. Written as DNA, the CDR3 is TGCGCCAGCAGCCAAAGCCATACAGGGGGTGGAGAAAAACTGTTTTTT. Protein sequence: CASSQSHTGGGEKLFF.

The table lists this clone with a few counts. This chain joins TRBV2 and TRBJ1-5, with a weak D call TRBD1 (6 bases). The V end was cut by 3 bases, the J end by 4 bases, with 16 bases between. There are 16 residues in the CDR3. In germline, CDR1 is SNHLY, CDR2 FYNNEI. In DNA form, the CDR3 reads TGTGCCAGCAGTGAGCCTAGGGGAGGGGGGAATCAGCCCCAGCATTTT. It yields the protein CASSEPRGGGNQPQHF.

For the CDR3, the DNA is TGTGCCAGCAGCCGGGCAGGGGGCGATTTAAACTATGGCTACACCTTC. The encoded protein is CASSRAGGDLNYGYTF. The chain has TRBV3-1 (or the pseudogene TRBV3-2) and TRBJ1-2; 8 bases align to TRBD1. The CDR3 is 16 residues long. J gave up 2 bases and V 4 bases, and 9 bases lay outside the gene matches. From germline, CDR1 is LGHDT and CDR2 YNNKEL (reference sequence).

This clone is deemed medium-sized. The V gene is TRBV19, the J gene TRBJ2-1; weak D call: TRBD2 (6 bases). The CDR3 totals 17 residues. Between the trimmed V and J ends, which lost 3 bases and 0 bases, there was a span of 15 bases. CDR1 and CDR2 from the germline V gene are LNHDA and SQIVND (reference sequence). Written as DNA, the CDR3 is TGTGCCAGTAGTATTTCAGGGACTGCAAGCTCCTACAATGAGCAGTTCTTC. Translated, it gives CASSISGTASSYNEQFF. Full variable domain (outside the CDR3, taken from reference TRBV19 and TRBJ2-1): DGGITQSPKYLFRKEGQNVTLSCEQNLNHDAMYWYRQDPGQGLRLIYYSQIVNDFQKGDIAEGYSVSREKKESFPLTVTSAQKNPTAFYLCASSISGTASSYNEQFFGPGTRLTVL.

The chain combines TRBV19 with TRBJ1-5; the D gene is possibly TRBD1 (5 bases). V dropped 3 bases and J dropped 0 bases, with 9 bases sitting between them. This CDR3 has 15 residues. CDR1 and CDR2 (germline): LNHDA, SQIVND (reference sequence). The CDR3 spells CASSIAGYSNQPQHF. Here the CDR3 DNA reads TGTGCCAGTAGTATCGCAGGGTATAGCAATCAGCCCCAGCATTTT.

The sample holds one count of this clone. The rearrangement uses TRBV13 and TRBJ2-1, with 11 bases matching TRBD2. V lost 4 bases, J lost 7 bases, and 0 bases stayed unmatched. Germline V gives CDR1 PRHDT, CDR2 FYEKMQ (reference sequence). This CDR3 spans 13 amino acids. The CDR3 nucleotides read TGTGCCAGCAGCTGGACTAGCGGGAATGAGCAGTTCTTC. It is translated as CASSWTSGNEQFF.

The J gene is TRBJ1-6, the V gene TRBV28; TRBD1 matches 8 bases. Germline-derived CDR1 and CDR2 are MDHEN and SYDVKM. The CDR3 contains 13 residues. V gave up 7 bases and J gave up 7 bases; unmatched junction bases: 3. The CDR3 is CASTRTGNSPLHF. DNA of the CDR3: TGTGCCAGCACTAGGACAGGGAATTCACCCCTCCACTTT.

This chain connects TRBV4-2 to TRBJ2-7; 13 bases align to TRBD2. Germline loops: CDR1 LGHNA, CDR2 YNFKEQ. The CDR3 contains 19 residues. After removal of 3 bases from V and 1 base from J, the junction contained 12 bases not matched to a gene. The CDR3 loop reads CASSQEDTPGLAGSYEQYF. The CDR3 DNA reads TGTGCCAGCAGCCAGGAAGATACACCGGGACTAGCGGGGTCCTACGAGCAGTACTTC.

This clone came up once. This chain joins TRBV28 and TRBJ2-7; TRBD2 aligns across 14 bases. The CDR3 is made up of 19 amino acids. V trimming: 3 bases; J trimming: 3 bases; junction bases outside the gene matches: 13. CDR1 MDHEN and CDR2 SYDVKM come from the germline V gene. The CDR3 loop is CASSFLTGQGLAGVYEQYF. In nucleotides, the CDR3 is TGTGCCAGCAGTTTTCTCACGGGACAGGGACTAGCGGGGGTCTACGAGCAGTACTTC.

This chain connects TRBV6-6 to TRBJ1-2; 8 positions match TRBD1. Germline values: CDR1 MNHNY, CDR2 SVGAGI (reference sequence). The junction had 16 bases not matched to a gene; V was cut back by 5 bases and J by 8 bases. The length of the CDR3 is 16 residues. CDR3 amino acids: CASSTYTPDRAWGYTF. As DNA, the CDR3 is TGTGCCAGCAGTACATATACCCCGGACAGGGCTTGGGGCTACACCTTC.